Listed below are T cell receptor beta chains from one sample, sequenced in a study of OX40 agonist ivuxolimab in advanced cancers. TCRdb's copy holds only in-frame clones and misses some; the assay was immunoSEQ multiplex PCR. The data show 20,000 to 25,000 clones, about 83% seen once. Material: CD4+ or CD8+ T cells sorted from blood, obtained in a trial of the OX40 agonist ivuxolimab. The receptors originated from an adult with an advanced solid tumor such as melanoma, head and neck, liver or kidney cancer. CDR3s include the opening cysteine and the closing phenylalanine or tryptophan.

TRBV4-1	TRBJ1-1	CASSPGGTEAFF
TRBV28	TRBJ2-1	CASSLLGSSYNEQFF
TRBV18	TRBJ2-3	CASSPIQGYGTDTQYF
TRBV10-2	TRBJ1-4	CASSETGENEKLFF
TRBV5-1	TRBJ2-4	CASTATPTGTRIQYF
TRBV28	TRBJ2-2	CASSSQPGELFF
TRBV4-3	TRBJ2-7	CASSQDGWSYEQYF
TRBV27	TRBJ1-1	CASSSGGGWFTEAFF
TRBV18	TRBJ2-5	CASSPRPGTTQETQYF
TRBV9	TRBJ1-1	CASNPYRGMNTEAFF
TRBV19	TRBJ2-7	CASSIGTGRFYEQYF
TRBV15	-	CATSRAGGFSYEQYF
TRBV11-2	TRBJ1-2	CASSPPGQASYGYTF
TRBV12-2	TRBJ1-5	CASPSDRERGNQPQHF
TRBV6-4	TRBJ2-1	CASSSGGNNEQFF
TRBV7-6	TRBJ2-3	CASSRRIVERVIGTDTQYF
TRBV6-1	TRBJ2-7	CASSEPSGGLSYEQYF
TRBV2	TRBJ1-2	CASSVTATNYGYTF
TRBV4-1	TRBJ2-7	CASSQDRTGWYEQYF
TRBV28	TRBJ1-1	CASSLTRFTEAFF
TRBV6-1	TRBJ2-7	CASTLSGHYEQYF
TRBV5-6	TRBJ1-2	CASSLIQGASGYTF
TRBV7-7	TRBJ2-1	CASSPSFVGSYNEQFF
TRBV11-2	TRBJ2-2	CASSPRTSLGTGELFF
TRBV15	TRBJ1-4	CATSGLSVELFF
TRBV5-1	TRBJ2-3	CASSPGQGTDTQYF
TRBV28	TRBJ2-1	CASSSTGDEQFF